The TCR beta chain described here comes from a study of blood T cell repertoires in COVID-19. About the research overall: Donors in the United States, Italy and Spain gave samples during acute or convalescent COVID-19. T cells, B-cell-depleted T cells, or PBMCs provided the cDNA or gDNA that served as material.

Trimming cost V 5 bases and J 8 bases, with 12 bases left between them. The CDR3 is made up of 12 amino acids. CDR1 SEHNR and CDR2 FQNEAQ come from the germline V gene (reference sequence). As processed by the authors: For nucleated cells, counts were estimated from reference gene primer amplification. Profiled with immunoSEQ multiplex PCR; TCRdb holds only in-frame clones, not every one. V and J calls and clone size are given by that table; D and trimming were obtained from the DNA. Found here are 150,000 to 200,000 clones, approximately 92% of them singletons; the top ten hold 0.5% to 0.55%. This chain joins TRBV7-9 and TRBJ1-2, with D unresolved. Sequenced sample: peripheral blood. The sequence was obtained from a man aged 50-60 years with acute or convalescent COVID-19. Here the CDR3 DNA reads TGTGCCAGCAGCACTACCAGAATCGGCTACACCTTC. This codes for CASSTTRIGYTF.